This T cell receptor (beta chain) came from a study of blood T cell repertoires in COVID-19. In the original analysis: Amplification from reference gene primers served as the basis for estimated nucleated cell counts. The assay was immunoSEQ multiplex PCR, and TCRdb's table has in-frame clones only and misses some. The V and J calls and clone size were taken over from that table, and D and trimming were inferred from the DNA. The data contain around 70,000 clones, around 75% of them singletons. Germline CDR1 and CDR2: PRHDT and FYEKMQ (reference sequence). Trimming cost V 0 bases and J 5 bases; bases outside gene matches: 5. This CDR3 comprises 16 residues.

This chain uses TRBV13 with TRBJ2-5; 11 nucleotides match TRBD2. The sample comprised peripheral blood. The clonotype originates from a man aged 70-80 years with acute or convalescent COVID-19. Here the CDR3 reads CASSLGRASGRETQYF. CDR3 in DNA: TGTGCCAGCAGCTTAGGCCGGGCTAGCGGGAGGGAGACCCAGTACTTC.